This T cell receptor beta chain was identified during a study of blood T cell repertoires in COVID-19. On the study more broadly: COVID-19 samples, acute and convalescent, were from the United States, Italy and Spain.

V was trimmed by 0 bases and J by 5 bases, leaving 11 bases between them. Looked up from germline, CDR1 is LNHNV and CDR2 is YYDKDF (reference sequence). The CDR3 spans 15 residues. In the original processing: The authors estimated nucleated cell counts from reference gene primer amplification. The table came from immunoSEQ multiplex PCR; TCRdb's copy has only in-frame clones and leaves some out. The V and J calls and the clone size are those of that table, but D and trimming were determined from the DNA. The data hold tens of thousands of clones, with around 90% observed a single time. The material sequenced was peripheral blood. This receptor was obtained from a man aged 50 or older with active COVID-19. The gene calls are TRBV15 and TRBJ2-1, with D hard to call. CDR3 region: CATSRDRVNDNEQFF. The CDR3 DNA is TGTGCCACCAGCAGAGATCGGGTGAACGACAATGAGCAGTTCTTC.